These T cell receptor beta chains were read from a single sample in a study of OX40 agonist ivuxolimab in advanced cancers. Profiling relied on immunoSEQ multiplex PCR, and the TCRdb table lists in-frame clones only, not all of them. The sample comprises about 53,000 clones, roughly 90% of which are singletons, and approximately 1.6% rests with the top ten. Sequencing was performed on CD4+ or CD8+ T cells sorted from blood, taken in a trial of the OX40 agonist ivuxolimab. These receptors came from an adult with an advanced solid tumor such as melanoma, head and neck, liver or kidney cancer. Each CDR3 is given with its conserved first and last residue. D genes are given only for firm matches. Expanded clones get a size class; other rows say once, few or many, or leave the size out.

D gene: .
clone size: .
V gene: TRBV6-6
J gene: TRBJ2-3
CDR3 protein: CASSLQGSADTQYF
CDR3 DNA: TGTGCCAGCAGTCTACAGGGTTCAGCAGATACGCAGTATTTT

D gene: .
clone size: .
V gene: TRBV19
J gene: TRBJ1-1
CDR3 protein: CASSMGMRARGTEAFF
CDR3 DNA: TGTGCCAGTAGTATGGGTATGAGGGCCCGGGGCACTGAAGCTTTCTTT

D gene: TRBD1
clone size: .
V gene: TRBV6-1
J gene: TRBJ1-5
CDR3 protein: CASSGQGPNQPQHF
CDR3 DNA: TGTGCCAGCAGTGGACAGGGTCCCAATCAGCCCCAGCATTTT

D gene: .
clone size: .
V gene: TRBV21-1
J gene: TRBJ2-5
CDR3 protein: CASSKVGGLAGYPVGQETQYF
CDR3 DNA: TGTGCCAGCAGCAAAGTGGGCGGACTAGCGGGATACCCCGTCGGGCAAGAGACCCAGTACTTC

D gene: .
clone size: once
V gene: TRBV29-1
J gene: TRBJ1-1
CDR3 protein: CSVGRGGTEAFF
CDR3 DNA: TGCAGCGTTGGCAGGGGAGGCACTGAAGCTTTCTTT

D gene: TRBD1
clone size: .
V gene: TRBV9
J gene: TRBJ1-5
CDR3 protein: CASSGRQGVWDSNQPQHF
CDR3 DNA: TGTGCCAGCAGCGGCCGACAGGGGGTTTGGGATAGCAATCAGCCCCAGCATTTT

D gene: .
clone size: few
V gene: TRBV25-1
J gene: TRBJ1-1
CDR3 protein: CASSDGERVAFF
CDR3 DNA: TGTGCCAGCAGTGACGGTGAGAGAGTAGCTTTCTTT

D gene: TRBD1
clone size: .
V gene: TRBV18
J gene: TRBJ2-7
CDR3 protein: CASSSGGTGGYEQYF
CDR3 DNA: TGTGCCAGCTCATCGGGGGGGACAGGGGGCTACGAGCAGTACTTC

D gene: .
clone size: once
V gene: TRBV20-1
J gene: TRBJ2-1
CDR3 protein: CRVGVYNEQFF
CDR3 DNA: TGCAGGGTCGGGGTCTACAATGAGCAGTTCTTC

D gene: .
clone size: .
V gene: TRBV27
J gene: TRBJ2-7
CDR3 protein: CASRDDSYEQYF
CDR3 DNA: TGTGCCAGCAGGGACGACTCCTACGAGCAGTACTTC

D gene: .
clone size: once
V gene: TRBV27
J gene: TRBJ1-2
CDR3 protein: CASSPLAGANYGYTF
CDR3 DNA: TGTGCCAGCAGTCCCTTGGCGGGAGCTAACTATGGCTACACCTTC

D gene: .
clone size: .
V gene: TRBV20-1
J gene: TRBJ2-5
CDR3 protein: CSGSQETQYF
CDR3 DNA: TGCAGCGGGAGTCAAGAGACCCAGTACTTC

D gene: .
clone size: .
V gene: TRBV5-4
J gene: TRBJ2-1
CDR3 protein: CATSSSRNEQFF
CDR3 DNA: TGTGCCACAAGTTCCAGTAGGAATGAGCAGTTCTTC

D gene: TRBD2
clone size: .
V gene: TRBV5-1
J gene: TRBJ2-3
CDR3 protein: CASSIQSGGAGDTQYF
CDR3 DNA: TGCGCCAGCAGCATCCAGAGCGGGGGGGCAGGAGATACGCAGTATTTT

D gene: .
clone size: .
V gene: TRBV7-6
J gene: TRBJ1-1
CDR3 protein: CASSPGGLNTEAFF
CDR3 DNA: TGTGCCAGCAGCCCCGGGGGCCTGAACACTGAAGCTTTCTTT

D gene: .
clone size: .
V gene: TRBV6-5
J gene: TRBJ1-5
CDR3 protein: CASSYSSGDGNQPQHF
CDR3 DNA: TGTGCCAGCAGTTACTCGTCAGGGGATGGCAATCAGCCCCAGCATTTT

D gene: TRBD1
clone size: .
V gene: TRBV7-9
J gene: TRBJ2-3
CDR3 protein: CASSPGPGQGADTQYF
CDR3 DNA: TGTGCCAGCAGCCCAGGTCCAGGACAGGGGGCAGATACGCAGTATTTT

D gene: TRBD1
clone size: .
V gene: TRBV6-5
J gene: TRBJ2-7
CDR3 protein: CASSPRPTGGEQYF
CDR3 DNA: TGTGCCAGCAGTCCCCGCCCTACAGGGGGCGAGCAGTACTTC

D gene: .
clone size: .
V gene: TRBV2
J gene: TRBJ2-1
CDR3 protein: CASSLRQNGFQEQFF
CDR3 DNA: TGTGCCAGCAGTCTCCGGCAGAATGGGTTTCAAGAGCAGTTCTTC